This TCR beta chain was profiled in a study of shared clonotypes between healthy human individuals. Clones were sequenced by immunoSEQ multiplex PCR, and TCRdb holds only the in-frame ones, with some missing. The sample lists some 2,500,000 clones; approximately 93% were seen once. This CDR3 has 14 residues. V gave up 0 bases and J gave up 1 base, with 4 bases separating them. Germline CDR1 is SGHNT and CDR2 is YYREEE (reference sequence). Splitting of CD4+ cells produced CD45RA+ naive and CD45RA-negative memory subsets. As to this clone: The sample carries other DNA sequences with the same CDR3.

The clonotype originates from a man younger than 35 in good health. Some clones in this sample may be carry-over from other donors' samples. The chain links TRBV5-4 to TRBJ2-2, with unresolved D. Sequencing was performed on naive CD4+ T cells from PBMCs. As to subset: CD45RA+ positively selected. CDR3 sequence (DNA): TGTGCCAGCAGCTTGGCACAGAACACCGGGGAGCTGTTTTTT. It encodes CASSLAQNTGELFF.